This T cell receptor (beta chain) originates from a study of T cell changes during pregnancy in multiple sclerosis. Clones were read by immunoSEQ multiplex PCR, and TCRdb kept only the in-frame ones, dropping some. The sample yields some 80,000 clones, about 90% seen once. The V segment lost 2 bases and the J segment 2 bases; nucleotides outside the gene matches: 9. The CDR3 contains 16 residues. The germline V gene has CDR1 SGHDT and CDR2 YYEEEE. This TCR was sampled from a female donor with multiple sclerosis, enrolled in a pregnancy study. The rearrangement links TRBV5-6 to TRBJ2-7, with 8 bases matching TRBD1. The sequences come from peripheral blood, collected before pregnancy. The CDR3 protein is CASSFGRAGGPYEQYF. The CDR3 DNA reads as TGTGCCAGCAGCTTCGGGCGGGCAGGGGGCCCCTACGAGCAGTACTTC.